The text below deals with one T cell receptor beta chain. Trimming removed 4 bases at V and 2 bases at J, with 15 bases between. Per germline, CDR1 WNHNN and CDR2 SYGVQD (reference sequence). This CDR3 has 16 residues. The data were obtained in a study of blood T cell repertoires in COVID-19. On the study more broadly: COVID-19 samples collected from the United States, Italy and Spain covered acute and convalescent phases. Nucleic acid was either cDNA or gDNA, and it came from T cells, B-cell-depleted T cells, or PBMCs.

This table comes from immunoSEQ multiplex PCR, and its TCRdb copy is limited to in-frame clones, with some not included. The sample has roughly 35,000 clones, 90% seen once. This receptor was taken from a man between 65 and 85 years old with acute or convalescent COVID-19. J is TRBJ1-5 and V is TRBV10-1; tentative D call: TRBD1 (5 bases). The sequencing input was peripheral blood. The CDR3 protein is CASSGQGCWGNQPQHF. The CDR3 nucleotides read TGCGCCAGCAGTGGGCAGGGCTGTTGGGGCAATCAGCCCCAGCATTTT.